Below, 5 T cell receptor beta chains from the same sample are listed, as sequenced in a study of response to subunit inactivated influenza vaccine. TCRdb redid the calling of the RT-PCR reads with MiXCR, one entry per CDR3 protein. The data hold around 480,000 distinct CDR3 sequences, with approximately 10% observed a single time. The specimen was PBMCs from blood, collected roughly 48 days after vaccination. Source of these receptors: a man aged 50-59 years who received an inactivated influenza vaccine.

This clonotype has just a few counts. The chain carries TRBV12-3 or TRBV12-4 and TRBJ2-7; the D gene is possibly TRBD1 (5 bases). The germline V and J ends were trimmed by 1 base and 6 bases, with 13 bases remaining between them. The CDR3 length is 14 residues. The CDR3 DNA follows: TGTGCCAGCAGTTTAGTTCAGGGCTCCGGCGAGCAGTACTTC. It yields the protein CASSLVQGSGEQYF.

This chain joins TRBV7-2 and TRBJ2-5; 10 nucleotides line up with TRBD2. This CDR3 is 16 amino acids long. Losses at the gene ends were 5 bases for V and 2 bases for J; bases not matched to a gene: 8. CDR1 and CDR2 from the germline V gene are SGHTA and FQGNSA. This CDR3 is CASSNGLADLQETQYF. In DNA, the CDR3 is TGTGCCAGCAGCAATGGACTAGCGGATCTTCAAGAGACCCAGTACTTC. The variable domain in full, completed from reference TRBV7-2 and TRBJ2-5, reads GAGVSQSPSNKVTEKGKDVELRCDPISGHTALYWYRQSLGQGLEFLIYFQGNSAPDKSGLPSDRFSAERTGGSVSTLTIQRTQQEDSAVYLCASSNGLADLQETQYFGPGTRLLVL.

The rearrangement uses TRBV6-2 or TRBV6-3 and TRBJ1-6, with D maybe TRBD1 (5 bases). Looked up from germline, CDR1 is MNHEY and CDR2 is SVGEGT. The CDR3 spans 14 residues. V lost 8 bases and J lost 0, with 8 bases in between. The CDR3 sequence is CASGASSYNSPLHF. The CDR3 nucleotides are TGTGCCAGCGGGGCGAGCTCCTATAATTCACCCCTCCACTTT.

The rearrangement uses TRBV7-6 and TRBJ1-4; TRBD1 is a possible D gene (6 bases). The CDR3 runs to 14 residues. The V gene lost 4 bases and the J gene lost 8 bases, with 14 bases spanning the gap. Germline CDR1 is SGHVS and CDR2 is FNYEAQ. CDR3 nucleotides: TGTGCCAGCAGCTCAACAGGGCTCCGCGAAAAACTGTTTTTT. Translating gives CASSSTGLREKLFF.

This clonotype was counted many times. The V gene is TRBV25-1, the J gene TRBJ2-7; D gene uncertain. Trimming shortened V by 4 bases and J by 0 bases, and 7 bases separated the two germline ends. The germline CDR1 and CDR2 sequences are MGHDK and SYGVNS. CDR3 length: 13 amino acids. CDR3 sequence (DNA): TGTGCCAGCAGTGGGGCAAGCTCCTACGAGCAGTACTTC. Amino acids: CASSGASSYEQYF.